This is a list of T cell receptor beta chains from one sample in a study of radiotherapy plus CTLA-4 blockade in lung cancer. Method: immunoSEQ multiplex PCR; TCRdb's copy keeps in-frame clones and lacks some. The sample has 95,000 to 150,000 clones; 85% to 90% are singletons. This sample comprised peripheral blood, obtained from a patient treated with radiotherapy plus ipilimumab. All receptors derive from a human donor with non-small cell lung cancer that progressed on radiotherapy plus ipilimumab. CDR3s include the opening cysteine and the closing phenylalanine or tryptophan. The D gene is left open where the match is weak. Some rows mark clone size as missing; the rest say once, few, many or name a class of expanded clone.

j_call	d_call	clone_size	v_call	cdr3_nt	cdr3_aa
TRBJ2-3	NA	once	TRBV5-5	TGTGCCGGACAGCGGGTGGGCACAGATACGCAGTATTTT	CAGQRVGTDTQYF
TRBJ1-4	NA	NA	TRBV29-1	TGCAGCGTTGTCCAGGGGTCTAATGAAAAACTGTTTTTT	CSVVQGSNEKLFF
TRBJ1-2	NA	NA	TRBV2	TGTGCCAGCAGGGGGGGGTACTTGGGCGGCTACACCTTC	CASRGGYLGGYTF
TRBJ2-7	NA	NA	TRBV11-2	TGTGCCAGCAGCTTAGTTCCAGGTGCCTACGAGCAGTACTTC	CASSLVPGAYEQYF
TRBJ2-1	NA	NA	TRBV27	TGTGCCAGCAGCAGGATGGGGGACACGGCCTACAATGAGCAGTTCTTC	CASSRMGDTAYNEQFF
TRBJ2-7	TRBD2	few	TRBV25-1	TGTGCCAGCAGTGATCAGCGGGAGAATCACGAGCAGTACTTC	CASSDQRENHEQYF
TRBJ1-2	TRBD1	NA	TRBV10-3	TGTGCCATCAGACTAGAAAGGGGGCCCCAGGATTCTAACTATGGCTACACCTTC	CAIRLERGPQDSNYGYTF
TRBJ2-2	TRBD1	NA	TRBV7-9	TGTGCCAGCAGCTTAGCCGGGACAGGGGATGCGGGGGAGCTGTTTTTT	CASSLAGTGDAGELFF
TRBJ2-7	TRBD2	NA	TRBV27	TGTGCCAGCAAGCCGACTAGCGGGAGAACTGAGCAGTACTTC	CASKPTSGRTEQYF
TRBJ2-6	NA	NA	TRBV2	TGTGCCAGCAGTGAAGGGGGTTCGGGGGCCAACGTCCTGACTTTC	CASSEGGSGANVLTF
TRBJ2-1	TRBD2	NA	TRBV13	TGTGCCAGCACGCTAGCGGGAGGCAATGAGCAGTTCTTC	CASTLAGGNEQFF